This T cell receptor beta chain originates from a study of shared clonotypes between healthy human individuals. Study-level results: Blood was the only sampled material, and tissue repertoires likely differ.

Regarding this clone: As yet, its antigen is unknown. Other DNA sequences in this specimen translate into the identical CDR3.

The V gene lost 0 bases and the J gene lost 4 bases, with 11 bases spanning the gap. The CDR3 consists of 14 residues. CDR1 and CDR2 (germline): SGDLS, YYNGEE. Every contributor of samples was a Caucasian grown-up residing in Nashville, Tennessee. Assay runs were performed at deep level. Source study methods: Sequence data from immunoSEQ were junction-only and lacked quality scores; consequently, filtering differed. The assay was immunoSEQ multiplex PCR, and TCRdb's table has in-frame clones only and misses some. V and J calls and clone size are copied from that table; D and trimming were computed from the DNA. The top ten hold more than 0.35% of the sample, which has about 2.4 million clones, 93% seen once.

This TCR derives from a man between 18 and 29 years old in good health. Some clones in this sample may be carry-over from other donors' samples. Sequenced sample: naive CD4+ T cells from PBMCs. Subset described: CD45RA+ positively selected. The chain has TRBV9 and TRBJ2-7, with D possibly TRBD1 on 6 matching bases. CDR3 region: CASSVGRGTYEQYF. CDR3 nucleotides: TGTGCCAGCAGCGTAGGCAGGGGTACGTACGAGCAGTACTTC.